This T cell receptor beta chain came from a study of cytomegalovirus exposure and HLA in healthy donors. Whole-study context: Earlier work reported about 110 million unique TCR beta sequences from 170 million or so T cells. Of 398 genotyped donors, about 81% clustered with self-reported Caucasian donors.

Study-level findings and limits: The dataset shows that most TCR sequences were rare, while some public TCRs occurred in many donors.

A multiplex PCR was run with 60 Vbeta primers and 13 Jbeta primers. Original processing notes: Later reanalysis found about 78 million unique TCR beta chains, some 10 million of them shared. The repertoire was sequenced with immunoSEQ multiplex PCR; TCRdb's copy has only in-frame clones and lacks some. V and J calls and clone size are given by that table; D and trimming were obtained from the DNA. The table shows roughly 140,000 clones, with around 86% occurring only once. Concerning this clone: The antigen remains undetermined.

The CDR3 loop spans 13 amino acids. Deletions cut 4 bases from V and 5 bases from J, with 9 bases between. Germline CDR1 reads MRHNA; CDR2 reads SNTAGT. The sequenced material came from PBMCs. This clonotype originated in a female donor in good health and CMV-seronegative. The V gene is TRBV6-4, the J gene TRBJ2-1; the D is unclear. The CDR3 sequence: CASSARNNNEQFF. CDR3 in DNA: TGTGCCAGCAGTGCCCGTAATAACAATGAGCAGTTCTTC.